Following are 17 T cell receptor beta chains from one sample sequenced in a study of beta chain features in type 1 diabetes (dated by TCRdb to 2017 to 2018). Library creation used the immunoSEQ multiplex PCR assay. The High Capacity cDNA Reverse Transcription Kit was used to reverse transcribe all of the isolated RNA, meaning that expressed TCRB transcripts were what got sequenced. Held by TCRdb, this immuneACCESS table contains in-frame sequences only and omits some clones. Under half of the omission traces to an unresolved V gene where checked; the cause of the rest is unknown. This sample lists roughly 500,000 clones; roughly 10% were detected once. 0.045% to 0.06% of the sample is held by the ten biggest clonotypes. Source material: naive CD4+ T cells from blood. The cell subset or site label corresponds to: true naive CD4+ T cells. These receptors were collected from a woman between 18 and 30 years old in good health.

The J gene is TRBJ2-7, the V gene TRBV19; tentatively, D is TRBD2 (5 bases). Trimming pared 3 bases from V and 0 bases from J, leaving 9 bases between. Germline V gene lookup returns CDR1 LNHDA and CDR2 SQIVND (reference sequence). The CDR3 extends over 14 amino acids. The CDR3 DNA reads TGTGCCAGTAGTATGGACTGGAGCTCCTACGAGCAGTACTTC. It yields the protein CASSMDWSSYEQYF.

V usage is TRBV30 and J usage is TRBJ1-1, with D hard to call. Germline V gene data show CDR1 as GTSNPN and CDR2 as SVGIG (reference sequence). This CDR3 comprises 13 residues. V was shortened by 0 bases and J by 4 bases, with 9 bases between the two germline ends. CDR3 bases: TGTGCCTGGAGTGTAACATCCATCACTGAAGCTTTCTTT. Translating it yields CAWSVTSITEAFF.

This chain uses TRBV25-1 with TRBJ2-1; either TRBD1 or TRBD2 may fit D (6 bases each). CDR1 is MGHDK, CDR2 SYGVNS, per germline. CDR3 size: 15 residues. The V end lost 2 bases, the J end lost 8 bases, and 16 bases lay between the germline ends. In DNA, the CDR3 is TGTGCCAGCAGTGAAACGACGGGGGCGGGGTATGAGCAGTTCTTC. Residues: CASSETTGAGYEQFF.

This clone is a singleton in its sample. The chain couples TRBV5-1 to TRBJ2-7, with unresolved D. Germline V gene data show CDR1 as SGHRS and CDR2 as YFSETQ. The CDR3 length is 13 residues. The V end was cut by 0 bases, the J end by 6 bases, with 10 bases between. Here the CDR3 reads CASSLDSAREQYF. Here the CDR3 DNA reads TGCGCCAGCAGCTTGGACTCGGCGCGCGAGCAGTACTTC.

The chain couples TRBV4-1 to TRBJ1-4; unclear D gene. V lost 1 base, J lost 5 bases, and 5 bases lay in between. From germline, CDR1 is MGHRA and CDR2 YSYEKL. The CDR3 runs to 13 residues. CDR3 sequence (DNA): TGCGCCAGCAGCCAAGTTCCCAATGAAAAACTGTTTTTT. Amino acid sequence: CASSQVPNEKLFF.

This chain connects TRBV18 to TRBJ2-1; TRBD2 matches 7 bases. CDR1 KGHSH and CDR2 LQKENI come from the germline V gene. Trimming removed 5 bases from V and 7 bases from J; junction bases left unmatched: 14. The CDR3 runs to 16 residues. CDR3 DNA sequence: TGTGCCAGCTCAGTATCCGAGGCTAGCGGACCAAATGAGCAGTTCTTC. Protein: CASSVSEASGPNEQFF.

This clone was found a few times. The chain combines TRBV7-3 with TRBJ2-3, with TRBD2 matching 11 bases. CDR1 SGHTA and CDR2 FQGTGA come from the germline V gene. This CDR3 has 14 amino acids. Unmatched junction bases numbered 4, after V lost 5 bases and J lost 6 bases. CDR3 in amino acids: CASSKLAGADTQYF. In nucleotides, the CDR3 is TGTGCCAGCAGCAAACTAGCGGGAGCTGATACGCAGTATTTT.

This clone was recorded a few times. V usage is TRBV5-1 and J usage is TRBJ2-2, with no clear D. CDR1 and CDR2 from the germline V gene are SGHRS and YFSETQ. The CDR3 is 12 amino acids. V lost 7 bases, J lost 7 bases, and 11 bases lay in between. The CDR3 sequence: CASHSGGGELFF. The DNA of the CDR3 is TGCGCCAGCCATTCGGGCGGCGGGGAGCTGTTTTTT.

V is TRBV23-1 and J is TRBJ2-7; D tentatively fits TRBD1 or TRBD2 (5 bases each). TRBV23-1 qualifies as an ORF whose function is uncertain. The CDR3 length is 14 residues. V dropped 0 bases and J dropped 6 bases, with 12 bases sitting between them. DNA of the CDR3: TGCGCCAGCAGTCAATCCACGCCGGGACGCGAGCAGTACGTC. This sequence encodes CASSQSTPGREQYV.

V usage is TRBV5-4 and J usage is TRBJ2-4; TRBD2 matches 11 bases. The germline V gene has CDR1 SGHNT and CDR2 YYREEE (reference sequence). Trimming took 2 bases from V and 6 from J; bases not matched to a gene: 1. CDR3 length equals 14 residues. CDR3 coding DNA: TGTGCCAGCAGCTTCCTAGCGGGGGGAAACATTCAGTACTTC. Residues: CASSFLAGGNIQYF.

The chain combines TRBV5-1 with TRBJ2-5; 13 nucleotides align to TRBD2. V gave up 4 bases and J gave up 0 bases; unmatched junction bases: 0. Germline values: CDR1 SGHRS, CDR2 YFSETQ. This CDR3 region has 15 residues. The CDR3 sequence is CASSGLAGDQETQYF. Here the CDR3 DNA reads TGCGCCAGCAGCGGACTAGCGGGAGACCAAGAGACCCAGTACTTC. The whole variable domain, remainder taken from reference TRBV5-1 and TRBJ2-5, is KAGVTQTPRYLIKTRGQQVTLSCSPISGHRSVSWYQQTPGQGLQFLFEYFSETQRNKGNFPGRFSGRQFSNSRSEMNVSTLELGDSALYLCASSGLAGDQETQYFGPGTRLLVL.

This clone was found many times. CDR3 protein: CAWSNHHPTWSGFF. For the CDR3, the DNA is TGTGCCTGGAGTAACCACCACCCGACCTGGTCGGGGTTCTTC. The rearrangement joins TRBV30 to TRBJ2-1; no firm D call. V was pared by 2 bases and J by 15 bases, with 23 bases between. This CDR3 region has 14 residues. Germline values: CDR1 GTSNPN, CDR2 SVGIG (reference sequence).

The chain recombines TRBV4-2 with TRBJ2-6, with D uncertain. Germline values: CDR1 LGHNA, CDR2 YNFKEQ. The CDR3 has 19 residues. V dropped 0 bases and J dropped 0 bases, with 15 bases sitting between them. The CDR3 DNA reads TGTGCCAGCAGCCAAGATCGAGTAGGAATTTACTCTGGGGCCAACGTCCTGACTTTC. Translation: CASSQDRVGIYSGANVLTF.

This chain joins TRBV20-1 and TRBJ2-1, with D hard to call. The CDR3 loop spans 11 amino acids. Trimming pared 8 bases from V and 8 bases from J, leaving 13 bases between. Germline CDR1 reads DFQATT; CDR2 reads SNEGSKA (reference sequence). The CDR3 DNA is TGCAGTCCCAGAATCCCCTATGAGCAGTTCTTC. Translated: CSPRIPYEQFF.

This clone was observed a few times. This chain connects TRBV7-4 to TRBJ1-1; D uncertain. With 4 bases removed from V and 5 bases from J, the gap between germline ends came to 20 bases. Germline V gives CDR1 SGHVT, CDR2 SQSDAQ. CDR3 length: 16 residues. Here the CDR3 DNA reads TGTGCCAGCAGCTGCAGCAACGACAAAGTGGGTACTGAAGCTTTCTTT. Translating it yields CASSCSNDKVGTEAFF.

The chain uses TRBV10-3 and TRBJ1-6; 9 positions match TRBD1. Germline values: CDR1 ENHRY, CDR2 SYGVKD. The junction had 9 bases not matched to a gene; V was cut back by 4 bases and J by 11 bases. This CDR3 contains 15 residues. CDR3 DNA: TGTGCCATCAGTGTACGGGACAGGGATTTTCCACCCCTCCACTTT. Translation: CAISVRDRDFPPLHF.

The genes are TRBV7-2 and TRBJ2-5; D may correspond to TRBD1 or TRBD2 (5 bases each). Germline CDR1 reads SGHTA; CDR2 reads FQGNSA. CDR3 length: 14 residues. Trimming stripped 2 bases from V and 5 bases from J, with 12 bases between. Here the CDR3 reads CASSLQGTKETQYF. CDR3 nucleotide sequence: TGTGCCAGCAGCTTACAAGGGACCAAGGAGACCCAGTACTTC.